This TCR beta chain was sequenced during a study of tumor-infiltrating lymphocytes in primary liver carcinoma (TCRdb year 2017). A note on the overall study: Of the five patients, three men and two women aged 30 to 69 years, four had hepatocellular carcinoma and one had combined HCC and intrahepatic cholangiocarcinoma. Repertoires from technical replicates were highly reproducible, with mean shared-clone rates about 0.9 and correlation coefficients above 0.95. The roughly 27 tumor region samples were profiled with Agilent mRNA microarrays so that TCRbeta repertoire diversity could be related to the local molecular phenotype. For each liver tumor, the study sampled five regions along with adjacent normal tissue and blood, and applied TCRbeta repertoire sequencing, expression microarrays and whole-exome sequencing. A total of some 35 specimens from 5 patients underwent TCRbeta repertoire sequencing, comprising around 25 tumor regions, 5 adjacent noncancerous liver tissues and 5 peripheral blood samples. The tumors of the five patients were staged as T1-T3 N0M0, with maximum diameters ranging from roughly 4 to 10 cm. Each sample produced about 3.5 to 7.5 million productive TCRbeta reads, and read depth showed no significant difference between tissue types. The paper as a whole reports these results and caveats: Only the TCR beta chain was sequenced, so true repertoire diversity is likely underestimated because unpaired alpha chains were not captured. Just about 7.5-25% of top clones turned up in all five regions of a tumor, which suggests spatial heterogeneity among tumor-infiltrating T cells. The top 250 clones made up a significantly larger repertoire fraction in tumors than in blood (p = 0.039). Consistent with antigen-driven expansion, pairs of tumor regions showed higher repertoire overlap (mean roughly 36%) than either tumor-adjacent pairs (around 17%) or tumor-blood pairs (roughly 15%). Because the samples were bulk and unsorted, CD4+ and CD8+ T cell repertoires could not be compared. Only a few patients were included in the study, and the authors note that the findings should be validated in a larger study.

TCRbeta-specific cDNA was reverse-transcribed from around 0.45 ug total RNA using a constant-region primer and ProtoScript II reverse transcriptase. Construction of the TCRbeta libraries relied on three nested rounds of multiplex PCR, following a slightly modified ARM-PCR procedure. The first two PCR rounds used multiplex TRBV1-TRBV30 forward primers with a Cbeta reverse primer, each for about 11 cycles. Sample barcodes and Illumina adapters were added in a final 25-cycle PCR using Deep VentR polymerase. Amplicons of 200-500 bp were gel-purified with a QIAquick gel extraction kit before sequencing. The TCRbeta amplicons were sequenced with 250-bp paired-end reads on an Illumina HiSeq 2500. On the study's bioinformatics: To recover full CDR3 sequences, reads were quality-trimmed using Trimmomatic v0.33 and paired reads were then merged using FLASH v1.2.11. V, D and J germline segments were assigned to the rearranged TCRbeta sequences using MiGEC v1.2.1b. Clonotype statistics and Shannon-Wiener diversity indices were computed with VDJtools v1.0.0. Except for diversity analysis, only the 250 most abundant clonotypes of each sample were used in subsequent analyses to reduce sampling bias. The public reads were reanalyzed by TCRdb: fastp trimming at Q25, MiXCR alignment, in-frame beta chains only. Merged by CDR3 protein, the rows form single entries marked with the most common genes and DNA. TCRdb, rather than the study authors, made the V and J calls. This sample has around 47,000 distinct CDR3 sequences in its table, and over 70% of those were observed once. The ten most abundant clones make up over 15% of the sample.

Via the germline V gene (reference sequence), CDR1 is SGHKS and CDR2 YYEKEE. There are 20 amino acids in the CDR3, from cysteine to phenylalanine inclusive. CDR3 DNA only is kept here, 60 bases in frame from base 1. Without any cell sorting, total RNA and DNA were co-extracted from about 20-30 mg of bulk tissue using the AllPrep DNA/RNA mini kit. Between late 2015 and March 2016, roughly five patients in China with histopathologically diagnosed primary liver carcinoma had surgical resection. Patients had chronic HBV infection and were treatment-naive at sampling. Each tumor was sampled at five spatially separated regions: the superior, inferior, left-lateral and right-lateral poles and the tumor centre. According to histology, viable tumor cells made up more than 80% of every tumor sample. Each fresh piece of tumor and adjacent tissue was cut in two, with one half stored in RNAlater at -80 degrees C and the other half sent for histology.

As regards this clonotype: What antigen it recognizes has not been identified. Sequence at one end of the junction differs from germline and may be a read error.

The receptor chain draws on TRBV5-5 and TRBJ2-1; the D gene is perhaps TRBD2, on 6 matching bases. The receptor comes from a man between 40 and 49 years old with primary liver carcinoma and hepatitis B virus infection. Material for sequencing was liver tumor tissue from sampling region 2. Read against the paper, the sample's cell subset or site label means: tumor region T2, inferior pole. CDR3 protein: CASSPLYVPGLTSSYNELFF. The nucleotide sequence reads TGTGCAAGCAGCCCACTCTATGTTCCGGGACTCACTAGCTCCTACAATGAGCTGTTCTTC.